The rows below give T cell receptor beta chains drawn from one sample of a study of cytomegalovirus exposure and HLA in healthy donors. Here immunoSEQ multiplex PCR was the method, and the copy in TCRdb shows in-frame clones only, minus some. The table shows over 150,000 clones, with over 80% occurring only once. Sequences were obtained from PBMCs. The source of these receptors is a human donor in good health. CDR3s include the opening cysteine and the closing phenylalanine or tryptophan. Fields, in order: CDR3 protein, CDR3 DNA, clone size, V gene, J gene, D gene. A D gene is named only where the DNA matches it firmly. For some rows the clone size is stated as once, few or many, or as a class when expanded; others skip it.

cdr3_aa: CASSLNRDYQETQYF
cdr3_nt: TGTGCCAGCAGTTTAAACCGGGACTACCAAGAGACCCAGTACTTC
clone_size: NA
v_call: TRBV27
j_call: TRBJ2-5
d_call: NA

cdr3_aa: CASSPLTGQSAEPLHF
cdr3_nt: TGTGCCAGCAGCCCCCTGACGGGACAGTCTGCAGAACCCCTCCACTTT
clone_size: NA
v_call: TRBV5-6
j_call: TRBJ1-6
d_call: TRBD1

cdr3_aa: CASRGTGNTEAFF
cdr3_nt: TGCGCCAGCAGAGGGACTGGGAACACTGAAGCTTTCTTT
clone_size: NA
v_call: TRBV5-1
j_call: TRBJ1-1
d_call: NA

cdr3_aa: CASSPHSYEQYF
cdr3_nt: TGTGCCAGCAGCCCACACTCCTACGAGCAGTACTTC
clone_size: once
v_call: TRBV11-3
j_call: TRBJ2-7
d_call: NA

cdr3_aa: CASSGTGATPSNQPQHF
cdr3_nt: TGTGCTAGCAGTGGGACAGGGGCGACACCGAGCAATCAGCCCCAGCATTTT
clone_size: NA
v_call: TRBV2
j_call: TRBJ1-5
d_call: TRBD1

cdr3_aa: CASSRDRGSYEQYF
cdr3_nt: TGCGCCAGCAGCCGGGACAGGGGATCCTACGAGCAGTACTTC
clone_size: NA
v_call: TRBV5-1
j_call: TRBJ2-7
d_call: TRBD1

cdr3_aa: CASTRGGGGTDTQYF
cdr3_nt: TGTGCCAGCACCCGGGGGGGCGGTGGCACAGATACGCAGTATTTT
clone_size: NA
v_call: TRBV6-5
j_call: TRBJ2-3
d_call: TRBD2

cdr3_aa: CASSSYRGRETQYF
cdr3_nt: TGTGCCAGCAGCTCCTACAGGGGGCGAGAGACCCAGTACTTC
clone_size: NA
v_call: TRBV7-9
j_call: TRBJ2-5
d_call: TRBD1

cdr3_aa: CASRSDSRSGANVLTF
cdr3_nt: TGCGCCAGCAGATCCGACAGTAGGTCTGGGGCCAACGTCCTGACTTTC
clone_size: NA
v_call: TRBV4-3
j_call: TRBJ2-6
d_call: NA

cdr3_aa: CASSQDGTSGGIIYNEQFF
cdr3_nt: TGCGCCAGCAGCCAAGACGGGACTAGCGGGGGGATTATTTACAATGAGCAGTTCTTC
clone_size: NA
v_call: TRBV4-1
j_call: TRBJ2-1
d_call: TRBD2

cdr3_aa: CASSTRDFHTDTQYF
cdr3_nt: TGTGCCAGCAGCACCCGGGACTTTCACACAGATACGCAGTATTTT
clone_size: NA
v_call: TRBV9
j_call: TRBJ2-3
d_call: NA

cdr3_aa: CASSDTAGGLNQPQHF
cdr3_nt: TGTGCCAGCAGTGATACAGCAGGGGGTTTGAATCAGCCCCAGCATTTT
clone_size: NA
v_call: TRBV25-1
j_call: TRBJ1-5
d_call: TRBD1

cdr3_aa: CASSPEALDSTDTQYF
cdr3_nt: TGCGCCAGCAGTCCAGAAGCGTTGGATAGCACAGATACGCAGTATTTT
clone_size: NA
v_call: TRBV10-2
j_call: TRBJ2-3
d_call: NA

cdr3_aa: CASSQDPAIYEQYF
cdr3_nt: TGCGCCAGCAGCCAAGATCCCGCGATTTACGAGCAGTACTTC
clone_size: NA
v_call: TRBV4-1
j_call: TRBJ2-7
d_call: NA

cdr3_aa: CASSFPGEDTQYF
cdr3_nt: TGCGCCAGCAGCTTCCCAGGGGAAGATACGCAGTATTTT
clone_size: NA
v_call: TRBV5-1
j_call: TRBJ2-3
d_call: NA

cdr3_aa: CASSVGGLTQKYF
cdr3_nt: TGTGCCAGCAGCGTAGGAGGGCTTACGCAGAAGTACTTC
clone_size: NA
v_call: TRBV9
j_call: TRBJ2-7
d_call: NA

cdr3_aa: CASSVTKGAGYEQYF
cdr3_nt: TGTGCCAGCAGTGTCACCAAAGGGGCCGGCTACGAGCAGTACTTC
clone_size: NA
v_call: TRBV6-6
j_call: TRBJ2-7
d_call: NA

cdr3_aa: CASSYSGGHTFVENIQYF
cdr3_nt: TGTGCCAGCAGCTATAGCGGGGGGCATACATTTGTGGAAAACATTCAGTACTTC
clone_size: NA
v_call: TRBV7-4
j_call: TRBJ2-4
d_call: TRBD2

cdr3_aa: CATSRAGTGVETQYF
cdr3_nt: TGTGCCACCAGCAGAGCCGGGACAGGGGTCGAGACCCAGTACTTC
clone_size: NA
v_call: TRBV15
j_call: TRBJ2-5
d_call: TRBD1

cdr3_aa: CASSDPGTGGSYEQYF
cdr3_nt: TGTGCCAGCAGTGACCCGGGGACAGGGGGTTCCTACGAGCAGTACTTC
clone_size: NA
v_call: TRBV6-4
j_call: TRBJ2-7
d_call: TRBD1

cdr3_aa: CAISESSSSYNEQFF
cdr3_nt: TGTGCCATCAGTGAGAGTAGCAGCTCCTACAATGAGCAGTTCTTC
clone_size: once
v_call: TRBV10-3
j_call: TRBJ2-1
d_call: NA

cdr3_aa: CASSYGTGAHEQFF
cdr3_nt: TGTGCCAGCAGTTACGGGACAGGGGCCCATGAGCAGTTCTTC
clone_size: NA
v_call: TRBV6-5
j_call: TRBJ2-1
d_call: TRBD1

cdr3_aa: CASRVIAGGTDTQYF
cdr3_nt: TGCGCCAGCCGGGTGATAGCGGGGGGCACAGATACGCAGTATTTT
clone_size: NA
v_call: TRBV10-2
j_call: TRBJ2-3
d_call: TRBD2

cdr3_aa: CASMKFTGSPLGLFF
cdr3_nt: TGTGCCAGCATGAAATTCACCGGGTCCCCCTTGGGGCTGTTTTTT
clone_size: few
v_call: TRBV19
j_call: TRBJ2-2
d_call: NA

cdr3_aa: CASTRSHYNSPLHF
cdr3_nt: TGTGCCAGCACTCGTTCCCACTACAATTCACCCCTCCACTTT
clone_size: once
v_call: TRBV6-5
j_call: TRBJ1-6
d_call: NA

cdr3_aa: CASMSERGGEQYF
cdr3_nt: TGTGCCAGCATGTCCGAGCGGGGGGGCGAGCAGTACTTC
clone_size: NA
v_call: TRBV2
j_call: TRBJ2-7
d_call: TRBD2

cdr3_aa: CASSLSGGAIETQYF
cdr3_nt: TGTGCCAGCAGTCTTAGCGGGGGGGCGATAGAGACCCAGTACTTC
clone_size: NA
v_call: TRBV5-4
j_call: TRBJ2-5
d_call: TRBD2

cdr3_aa: CTSSLVANNNEQFF
cdr3_nt: TGTACCAGCAGCTTAGTAGCGAATAACAATGAGCAGTTCTTC
clone_size: NA
v_call: TRBV7-2
j_call: TRBJ2-1
d_call: NA

cdr3_aa: CASGSLYVANYGYTF
cdr3_nt: TGTGCTAGTGGTTCTCTCTACGTTGCTAACTATGGCTACACCTTC
clone_size: NA
v_call: TRBV12-5
j_call: TRBJ1-2
d_call: NA

cdr3_aa: CASSTHRDEQYF
cdr3_nt: TGTGCCAGCAGCACACACAGGGACGAGCAGTACTTC
clone_size: NA
v_call: TRBV5-4
j_call: TRBJ2-7
d_call: NA

cdr3_aa: CASSSSLREGALGITGELFF
cdr3_nt: TGTGCCAGCAGCTCGAGCCTACGTGAGGGCGCGTTAGGGATAACCGGGGAGCTGTTTTTT
clone_size: once
v_call: TRBV11-3
j_call: TRBJ2-2
d_call: NA

cdr3_aa: CASSLFILDRGRTDTQYF
cdr3_nt: TGTGCCAGCAGCTTATTCATCTTGGACAGGGGCCGGACAGATACGCAGTATTTT
clone_size: NA
v_call: TRBV7-8
j_call: TRBJ2-3
d_call: TRBD1

cdr3_aa: CASSVSTLGLFYEQYF
cdr3_nt: TGTGCCAGCAGTGTCTCTACCCTTGGACTGTTCTACGAGCAGTACTTC
clone_size: NA
v_call: TRBV6-1
j_call: TRBJ2-7
d_call: NA

cdr3_aa: CASSIYGDSAEAFF
cdr3_nt: TGTGCCAGCAGCATTTACGGGGATAGCGCTGAAGCTTTCTTT
clone_size: NA
v_call: TRBV28
j_call: TRBJ1-1
d_call: NA

cdr3_aa: CASSYSILGEAFF
cdr3_nt: TGTGCCAGCAGTTACTCGATACTCGGGGAAGCTTTCTTT
clone_size: NA
v_call: TRBV6-5
j_call: TRBJ1-1
d_call: NA

cdr3_aa: CASTKTLAGGIQETQYF
cdr3_nt: TGTGCCAGCACCAAAACATTAGCGGGGGGAATCCAAGAGACCCAGTACTTC
clone_size: few
v_call: TRBV27
j_call: TRBJ2-5
d_call: TRBD2

cdr3_aa: CASRLGQGYEQYF
cdr3_nt: TGTGCCAGTAGGTTGGGACAGGGTTACGAGCAGTACTTC
clone_size: NA
v_call: TRBV19
j_call: TRBJ2-7
d_call: TRBD1

cdr3_aa: CASSLDGDRGYEAFF
cdr3_nt: TGTGCCAGCAGCTTAGATGGGGACAGGGGATATGAAGCTTTCTTT
clone_size: NA
v_call: TRBV7-2
j_call: TRBJ1-1
d_call: TRBD1

cdr3_aa: CASSFSAGFSYEQYF
cdr3_nt: TGTGCCAGCAGTTTTTCGGCGGGGTTCTCCTACGAGCAGTACTTC
clone_size: NA
v_call: TRBV27
j_call: TRBJ2-7
d_call: NA

cdr3_aa: CASSPDRHQPQHF
cdr3_nt: TGTGCCAGCAGCCCGGACAGGCATCAGCCCCAGCATTTT
clone_size: NA
v_call: TRBV7-2
j_call: TRBJ1-5
d_call: TRBD1

cdr3_aa: CASNSQGRYGYTF
cdr3_nt: TGTGCCAGCAACTCACAGGGCCGCTATGGCTACACCTTC
clone_size: NA
v_call: TRBV9
j_call: TRBJ1-2
d_call: NA

cdr3_aa: CASSLGQGLDEQFF
cdr3_nt: TGTGCCAGCAGCCTTGGACAGGGGCTAGATGAGCAGTTCTTC
clone_size: NA
v_call: TRBV2
j_call: TRBJ2-1
d_call: TRBD1

cdr3_aa: CASSTGTGFQPQHF
cdr3_nt: TGTGCCAGTAGTACGGGGACAGGGTTTCAGCCCCAGCATTTT
clone_size: once
v_call: TRBV19
j_call: TRBJ1-5
d_call: TRBD1

cdr3_aa: CASSRTSGQETQYF
cdr3_nt: TGTGCCAGCAGCCGGACTAGCGGCCAAGAGACCCAGTACTTC
clone_size: NA
v_call: TRBV5-4
j_call: TRBJ2-5
d_call: TRBD2

cdr3_aa: CATSSFGQLGTEAFF
cdr3_nt: TGTGCCACCAGCAGTTTCGGACAGCTGGGCACTGAAGCTTTCTTT
clone_size: NA
v_call: TRBV15
j_call: TRBJ1-1
d_call: NA